The entry below gives a single T cell receptor beta chain sequence along with its context. Its antigen is unidentified. This record belongs to a study of response to subunit inactivated influenza vaccine. Study results and limitations: It was the authors' suggestion that each seasonal influenza vaccination recruits few new T cells.

TCRdb re-called the RT-PCR reads through MiXCR, storing one row per CDR3 protein. The table shows over 400,000 distinct CDR3 sequences, with approximately 11% occurring only once. The sequence was obtained from a man aged 45-60 years who received an inactivated influenza vaccine. The sample here was PBMCs from blood, taken around seven weeks after vaccination.

The CDR3 sequence is CASSPQREKLFF. CDR3 nucleotides: TGTGCCAGCAGCCCACAACGGGAAAAACTGTTTTTT. The chain recombines TRBV7-2 with TRBJ1-4; D ambiguous. Between the trimmed V and J ends, which lost 5 bases and 8 bases, there was a span of 9 bases. This CDR3 is 12 amino acids long. The germline V gene encodes CDR1 SGHTA and CDR2 FQGNSA.